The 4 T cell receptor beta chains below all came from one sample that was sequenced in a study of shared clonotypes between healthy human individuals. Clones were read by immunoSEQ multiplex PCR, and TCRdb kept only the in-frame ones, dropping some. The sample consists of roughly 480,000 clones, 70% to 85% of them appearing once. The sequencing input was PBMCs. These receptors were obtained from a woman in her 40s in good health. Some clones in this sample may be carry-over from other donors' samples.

The CDR3 region has the DNA TGTGCCAGTAGTATAACGTTGAGGACAGCAATGAACACTGAAGCTTTCTTT. The encoded protein is CASSITLRTAMNTEAFF. The rearrangement uses TRBV19 and TRBJ1-1, with D possibly TRBD1 on 6 matching bases. This CDR3 spans 17 amino acids. V shed 2 bases and J shed 0 bases, with 16 bases lying between them. Germline CDR1 is LNHDA and CDR2 is SQIVND (reference sequence).

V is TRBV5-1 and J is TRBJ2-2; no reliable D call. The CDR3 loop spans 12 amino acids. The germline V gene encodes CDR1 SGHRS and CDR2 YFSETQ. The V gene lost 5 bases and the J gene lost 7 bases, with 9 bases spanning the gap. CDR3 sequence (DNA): TGCGCCAGCAGTCCGGGCCACGGGGAGCTGTTTTTT. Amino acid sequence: CASSPGHGELFF.

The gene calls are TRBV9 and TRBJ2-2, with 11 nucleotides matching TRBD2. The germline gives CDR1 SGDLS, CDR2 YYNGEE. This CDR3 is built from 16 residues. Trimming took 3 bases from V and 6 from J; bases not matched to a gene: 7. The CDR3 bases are TGTGCCAGCAGCGCCCTTAGCGGGAGGGCCCCCGGGGAGCTGTTTTTT. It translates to CASSALSGRAPGELFF.

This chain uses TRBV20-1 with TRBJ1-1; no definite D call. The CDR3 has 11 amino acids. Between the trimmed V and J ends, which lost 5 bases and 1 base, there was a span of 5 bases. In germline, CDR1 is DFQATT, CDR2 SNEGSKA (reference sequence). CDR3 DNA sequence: TGCAGTGCTGTGGGGAACACTGAAGCTTTCTTT. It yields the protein CSAVGNTEAFF.